This entry lists 18 T cell receptor beta chains sequenced from one sample in a study of blood T cell repertoires in COVID-19. Repertoires were generated with immunoSEQ multiplex PCR, while TCRdb's copy carries only in-frame clones and drops some. Of more than 300,000 clones listed, under 90% were seen once; the top ten hold roughly a tenth. Material for sequencing was PBMCs or T cells enriched from blood (not recorded which). The source is a woman in her thirties who had recovered from COVID-19.

The chain links TRBV6-5 to TRBJ2-1; the match to TRBD2 covers 13 bases. This CDR3 contains 13 residues. CDR1 MNHEY and CDR2 SVGAGI come from the germline V gene. V was clipped by 6 bases and J by 9 bases; unmatched bases: 2. CDR3 sequence (DNA): TGTGCCAGCAGGACTAGCGGGAGGACTGAGCAGTTCTTC. Its translation is CASRTSGRTEQFF.

The V gene is TRBV7-8, the J gene TRBJ2-7; 8 nucleotides match TRBD1. The CDR3 has 13 amino acids. The germline CDR1 and CDR2 sequences are SGHVS and FQNEAQ. J was trimmed by 4 bases and V by 3 bases; bases with no gene match: 2. The CDR3 bases are TGTGCCAGCAGCTTCCGACAGGGGTACGAGCAGTACTTC. This translates into CASSFRQGYEQYF.

The V gene is TRBV19, the J gene TRBJ2-2, with TRBD1 matching over 8 bases. This CDR3 contains 15 residues. After removal of 3 bases from V and 7 bases from J, the junction contained 7 bases not matched to a gene. Germline V gene lookup returns CDR1 LNHDA and CDR2 SQIVND (reference sequence). In DNA, the CDR3 is TGTGCCAGTAGTATTCACAGGGGGACCGGCGGGGAGCTGTTTTTT. Amino acids: CASSIHRGTGGELFF.

The rearrangement links TRBV13 to TRBJ1-4; possibly TRBD1 for D (6 bases). The CDR3 has 15 residues. Trimming left V 5 bases short and J 2 bases short, with 12 bases between. Germline CDR1 PRHDT, CDR2 FYEKMQ (reference sequence). The CDR3 region is CASSLQGLTNEKLFF. CDR3 DNA sequence: TGTGCCAGCAGCCTACAGGGTTTGACTAATGAAAAACTGTTTTTT.

The rearrangement joins TRBV5-8 to TRBJ1-2, with TRBD1 matching 7 bases. J lost 4 bases, V lost 0 bases, and 6 bases had no gene match. CDR1 is SGHTS, CDR2 YDEGEE, per germline. The CDR3 consists of 15 residues. The CDR3 reads CASSLALAGGYGYTF. The DNA of the CDR3 is TGTGCCAGCAGCTTGGCCCTAGCAGGGGGCTATGGCTACACCTTC.

V is TRBV29-1 and J is TRBJ1-1, with D uncertain. V was clipped by 5 bases and J by 5 bases, with 24 bases between them. Germline CDR1 and CDR2: SQVTM and ANQGSEA. The CDR3 is 16 amino acids. The CDR3 here is CSVFRVDATVVTEAFF. In DNA, the CDR3 is TGCAGCGTTTTTCGGGTTGATGCCACGGTGGTTACTGAAGCTTTCTTT.

The chain is built from TRBV7-2 and TRBJ2-1; D possibly corresponds to TRBD2 (5 bases). This CDR3 has 15 amino acids. V lost 4 bases to trimming and J lost 2 bases, with 12 bases between them. The V gene's germline CDR1 is SGHTA and CDR2 FQGNSA. This chain's CDR3 is CASSSRGGAYNEQFF. As DNA, the CDR3 is TGTGCCAGCAGCTCCCGCGGAGGCGCCTACAATGAGCAGTTCTTC.

In DNA form, the CDR3 reads TGTGCCAGCAGCTTAGAAAGGGGGCCTAACTATGGCTACACCTTC. Translation: CASSLERGPNYGYTF. V usage is TRBV7-2 and J usage is TRBJ1-2, with TRBD1 matching 7 bases. Germline V gene data show CDR1 as SGHTA and CDR2 as FQGNSA. The CDR3 length is 15 residues. With V trimmed by 1 base and J by 0 bases, 2 bases remained unmatched.

The chain couples TRBV5-1 to TRBJ2-1; TRBD2 matches 9 bases. The CDR3 spans 14 residues. V dropped 7 bases and J dropped 3; count of bases not matched to a gene: 5. Germline CDR1 is SGHRS and CDR2 is YFSETQ. The CDR3, as DNA: TGCGCCAGCCAGCGGGAGGCCGTCTACAATGAGCAGTTCTTC. Translation: CASQREAVYNEQFF. Full variable domain (missing parts from reference TRBV5-1 and TRBJ2-1): KAGVTQTPRYLIKTRGQQVTLSCSPISGHRSVSWYQQTPGQGLQFLFEYFSETQRNKGNFPGRFSGRQFSNSRSEMNVSTLELGDSALYLCASQREAVYNEQFFGPGTRLTVL.

J is TRBJ1-3 and V is TRBV5-1; D may be TRBD1 (6 bases). The germline V gene encodes CDR1 SGHRS and CDR2 YFSETQ. This CDR3 is 15 amino acids long. Trimming took off 4 bases at V and 4 bases at J, with 15 bases between the two ends. The CDR3 reads CASSTRGLEGNTIYF. The DNA of the CDR3 is TGCGCCAGCAGCACCAGGGGTCTCGAGGGAAACACCATATATTTT. The full variable domain, in which reference TRBV5-1 and TRBJ1-3 provide the parts outside the CDR3, is KAGVTQTPRYLIKTRGQQVTLSCSPISGHRSVSWYQQTPGQGLQFLFEYFSETQRNKGNFPGRFSGRQFSNSRSEMNVSTLELGDSALYLCASSTRGLEGNTIYFGEGSWLTVV.

The J gene is TRBJ2-7, the V gene TRBV30; 11 bases fit TRBD2. Germline V gene lookup returns CDR1 GTSNPN and CDR2 SVGIG (reference sequence). This CDR3 comprises 12 residues. The junction had 1 base not matched to a gene; V was cut back by 5 bases and J by 4 bases. The CDR3 nucleotides read TGTGCCTGGGGGACTAGCGGATACGAGCAGTACTTC. Its translation: CAWGTSGYEQYF.

This chain links TRBV6-5 with TRBJ2-7; D might be TRBD1 (6 bases). From germline, CDR1 is MNHEY and CDR2 SVGAGI. This CDR3 contains 13 residues. With 5 bases removed from V and 5 bases from J, the gap between germline ends came to 13 bases. The CDR3: CASSTNRVHEQYF. In DNA, the CDR3 is TGTGCCAGCAGTACGAACAGGGTTCACGAGCAGTACTTC.

This chain links TRBV10-2 with TRBJ2-3; 11 bases match TRBD2. Trimming took 5 bases from V and 4 from J; bases not matched to a gene: 5. The CDR3 is 15 amino acids. The germline gives CDR1 WSHSY, CDR2 SAAADI. The CDR3 DNA reads TGCGCCAGCAGTCGGACTAGCGGGTTATCAGATACGCAGTATTTT. Its protein product is CASSRTSGLSDTQYF.

The V gene is TRBV4-3, the J gene TRBJ2-7, with D unclear. Trimming removed 1 base at V and 2 bases at J, with 12 bases between. Per germline, CDR1 LGHNA and CDR2 YSLEER. The CDR3 extends over 15 amino acids. The CDR3 region has the DNA TGCGCCAGCAGCCAAGTGATGGCAGGCCCCTACGAGCAGTACTTC. It yields the protein CASSQVMAGPYEQYF.

This clone was counted at least ten times. This chain uses TRBV7-2 with TRBJ2-1; maybe TRBD2 (6 bases). CDR1 and CDR2 (germline): SGHTA, FQGNSA. Trimming took 10 bases from V and 3 from J, leaving 13 bases between them. This CDR3 is built from 13 residues. This chain's CDR3 is CATRDSNYNEQFF. For the CDR3, the DNA is TGTGCCACCCGGGACTCAAACTACAATGAGCAGTTCTTC.

This chain links TRBV9 with TRBJ2-1; TRBD1 might be the D (5 bases). Germline-derived CDR1 and CDR2 are SGDLS and YYNGEE. Trimming stripped 1 base from V and 0 bases from J, with 14 bases between. The CDR3 totals 17 residues. CDR3 in amino acids: CASSVLTDQSSYNEQFF. CDR3 DNA sequence: TGTGCCAGCAGCGTACTGACAGACCAAAGCTCCTACAATGAGCAGTTCTTC.

The genes are TRBV27 and TRBJ1-1, with TRBD1 matching 7 bases. Germline CDR1 MNHEY, CDR2 SMNVEV (reference sequence). The CDR3 runs 14 residues. V lost 5 bases to trimming and J lost 2 bases; unmatched junction nucleotides: 5. CDR3 nucleotides: TGTGCCAGCAGTCCGAGGGGGCCCAACACTGAAGCTTTCTTT. Translating it yields CASSPRGPNTEAFF.

This clone has a single count. The V call is TRBV6-6, the J call TRBJ1-2; D is possibly TRBD1 (6 bases). The germline CDR1 and CDR2 sequences are MNHNY and SVGAGI (reference sequence). The CDR3 has 17 amino acids. With 5 bases removed from V and 4 bases from J, the gap between germline ends came to 23 bases. The CDR3 DNA is TGTGCCAGCAGTCAAAGGAGAACAGGGAAGATCTTCTATGGCTACACCTTC. This translates into CASSQRRTGKIFYGYTF.